This T cell receptor (beta chain) was sequenced during a study of T cells in Graves' hyperthyroidism and ophthalmopathy. The source material, RNA transcripts, was used to amplify TCR beta CDR3 regions. HTBI primers were used for first-round RT-PCR of the TCR CDR3. A single record per CDR3 protein comes from TCRdb applying MiXCR to the multiplex PCR reads. Counted here are approximately 690,000 distinct CDR3 sequences, around 21% occurring once; the ten biggest clones make up under 35%. The clonotype was recovered from a man aged 25-40 years with Graves' ophthalmopathy. The source material was blood.

CDR3 DNA: TGTGCCAGCAGTTTAACCTATGAGCAGTTCTTC. Translated, it gives CASSLTYEQFF. V gene TRBV12-3 or TRBV12-4 combines with J gene TRBJ2-1; unclear D gene. Between the trimmed V and J ends, which lost 2 bases and 8 bases, there was a span of 4 bases. The CDR3 extends over 11 amino acids.